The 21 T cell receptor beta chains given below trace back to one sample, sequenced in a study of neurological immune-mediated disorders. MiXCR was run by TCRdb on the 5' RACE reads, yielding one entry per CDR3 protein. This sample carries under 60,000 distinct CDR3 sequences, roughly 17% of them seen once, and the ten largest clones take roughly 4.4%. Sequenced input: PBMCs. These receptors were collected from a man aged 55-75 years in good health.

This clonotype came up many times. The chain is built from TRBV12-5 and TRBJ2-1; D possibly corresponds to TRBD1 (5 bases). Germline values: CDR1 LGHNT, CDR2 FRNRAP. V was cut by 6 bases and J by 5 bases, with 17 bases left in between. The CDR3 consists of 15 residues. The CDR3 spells CASGHGHLGDNEQFF. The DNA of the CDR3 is TGTGCTAGTGGGCACGGCCACCTAGGGGACAATGAGCAGTTCTTC.

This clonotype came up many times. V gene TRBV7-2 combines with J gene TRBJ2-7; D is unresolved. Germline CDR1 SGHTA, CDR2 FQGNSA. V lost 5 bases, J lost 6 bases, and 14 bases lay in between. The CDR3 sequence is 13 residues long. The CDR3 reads CASSLQLGSEQYF. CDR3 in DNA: TGTGCCAGCAGCCTCCAACTGGGGTCCGAGCAGTACTTC.

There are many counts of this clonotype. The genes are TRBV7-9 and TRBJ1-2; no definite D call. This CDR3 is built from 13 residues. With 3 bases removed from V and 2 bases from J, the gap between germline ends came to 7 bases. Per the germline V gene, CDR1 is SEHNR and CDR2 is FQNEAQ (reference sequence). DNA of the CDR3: TGTGCCAGCAGCTTTGGCACCAACTATGGCTACACCTTC. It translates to CASSFGTNYGYTF.

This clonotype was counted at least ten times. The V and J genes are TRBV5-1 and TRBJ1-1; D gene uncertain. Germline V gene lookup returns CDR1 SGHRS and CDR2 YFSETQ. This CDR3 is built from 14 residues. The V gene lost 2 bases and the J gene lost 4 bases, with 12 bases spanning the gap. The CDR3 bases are TGCGCCAGCAGCTTACAAGGACGACTCACTGAAGCTTTCTTT. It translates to CASSLQGRLTEAFF. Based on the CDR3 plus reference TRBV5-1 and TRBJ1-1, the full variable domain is KAGVTQTPRYLIKTRGQQVTLSCSPISGHRSVSWYQQTPGQGLQFLFEYFSETQRNKGNFPGRFSGRQFSNSRSEMNVSTLELGDSALYLCASSLQGRLTEAFFGQGTRLTVV.

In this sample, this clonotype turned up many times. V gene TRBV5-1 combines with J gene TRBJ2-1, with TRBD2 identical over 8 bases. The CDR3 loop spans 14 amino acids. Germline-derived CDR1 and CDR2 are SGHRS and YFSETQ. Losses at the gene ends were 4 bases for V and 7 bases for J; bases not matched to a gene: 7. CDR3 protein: CASSQGGRWNEQFF. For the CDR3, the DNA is TGCGCCAGCAGCCAGGGCGGGAGGTGGAATGAGCAGTTCTTC. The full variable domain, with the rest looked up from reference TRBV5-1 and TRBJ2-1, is KAGVTQTPRYLIKTRGQQVTLSCSPISGHRSVSWYQQTPGQGLQFLFEYFSETQRNKGNFPGRFSGRQFSNSRSEMNVSTLELGDSALYLCASSQGGRWNEQFFGPGTRLTVL.

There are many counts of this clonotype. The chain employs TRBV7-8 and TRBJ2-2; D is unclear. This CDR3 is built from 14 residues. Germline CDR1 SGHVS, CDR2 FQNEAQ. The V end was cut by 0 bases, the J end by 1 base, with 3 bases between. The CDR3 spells CASSLARNTGELFF. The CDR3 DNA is TGTGCCAGCAGCTTAGCGAGGAACACCGGGGAGCTGTTTTTT.

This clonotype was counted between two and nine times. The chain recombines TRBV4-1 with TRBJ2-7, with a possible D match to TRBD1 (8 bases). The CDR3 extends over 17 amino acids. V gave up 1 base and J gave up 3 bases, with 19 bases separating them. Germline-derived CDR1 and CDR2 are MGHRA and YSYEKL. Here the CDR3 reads CASSQVGGAGGRYEQYF. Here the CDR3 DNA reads TGCGCCAGCAGCCAAGTGGGGGGGGCAGGGGGCCGCTACGAGCAGTACTTC.

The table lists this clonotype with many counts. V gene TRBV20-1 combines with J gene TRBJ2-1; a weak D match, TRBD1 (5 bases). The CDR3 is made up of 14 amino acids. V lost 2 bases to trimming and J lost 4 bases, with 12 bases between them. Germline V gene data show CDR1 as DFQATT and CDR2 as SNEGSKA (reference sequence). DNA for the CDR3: TGCAGTGCTAGACACTACAGGCATTACAATGAGCAGTTCTTC. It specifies CSARHYRHYNEQFF.

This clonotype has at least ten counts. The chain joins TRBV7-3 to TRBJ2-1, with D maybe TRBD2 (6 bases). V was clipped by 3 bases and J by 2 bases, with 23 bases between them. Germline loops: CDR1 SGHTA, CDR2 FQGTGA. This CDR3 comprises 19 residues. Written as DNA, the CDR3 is TGTGCCAGCAGCTTCCCTGGGGCTACCGTTGGCGGGACCTACAATGAGCAGTTCTTC. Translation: CASSFPGATVGGTYNEQFF.

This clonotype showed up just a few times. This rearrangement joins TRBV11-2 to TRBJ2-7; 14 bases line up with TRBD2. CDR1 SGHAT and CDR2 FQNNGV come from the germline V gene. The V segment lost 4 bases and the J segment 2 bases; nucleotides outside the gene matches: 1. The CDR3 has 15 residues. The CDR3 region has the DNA TGTGCCAGCAGCTCGACTAGCGGGAGGGCCTACGAGCAGTACTTC. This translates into CASSSTSGRAYEQYF.

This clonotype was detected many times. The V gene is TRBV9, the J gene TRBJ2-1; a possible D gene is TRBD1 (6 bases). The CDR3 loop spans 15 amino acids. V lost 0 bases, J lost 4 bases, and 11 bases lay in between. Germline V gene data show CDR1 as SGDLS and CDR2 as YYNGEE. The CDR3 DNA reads TGTGCCAGCAGCGTAGAAGGACAGAAATACAATGAGCAGTTCTTC. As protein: CASSVEGQKYNEQFF. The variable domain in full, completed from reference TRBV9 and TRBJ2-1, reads DSGVTQTPKHLITATGQRVTLRCSPRSGDLSVYWYQQSLDQGLQFLIQYYNGEERAKGNILERFSAQQFPDLHSELNLSSLELGDSALYFCASSVEGQKYNEQFFGPGTRLTVL.

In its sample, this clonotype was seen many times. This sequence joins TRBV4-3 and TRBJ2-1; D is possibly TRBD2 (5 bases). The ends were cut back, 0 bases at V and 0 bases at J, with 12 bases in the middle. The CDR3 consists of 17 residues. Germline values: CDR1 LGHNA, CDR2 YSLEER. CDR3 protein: CASSQEGSGSSYNEQFF. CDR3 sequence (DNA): TGCGCCAGCAGCCAAGAGGGATCGGGGAGCTCCTACAATGAGCAGTTCTTC.

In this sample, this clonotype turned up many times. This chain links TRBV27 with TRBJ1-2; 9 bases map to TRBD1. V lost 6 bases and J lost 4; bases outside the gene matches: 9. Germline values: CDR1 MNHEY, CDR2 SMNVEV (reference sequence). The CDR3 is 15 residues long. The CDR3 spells CASRLVQGAPYGYTF. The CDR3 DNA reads TGTGCCAGCAGGCTGGTACAGGGGGCCCCCTATGGCTACACCTTC.

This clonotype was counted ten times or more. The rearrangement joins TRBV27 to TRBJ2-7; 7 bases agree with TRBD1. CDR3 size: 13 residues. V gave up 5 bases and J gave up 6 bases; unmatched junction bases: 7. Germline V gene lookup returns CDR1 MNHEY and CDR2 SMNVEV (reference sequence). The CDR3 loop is CASSPARDSEQYF. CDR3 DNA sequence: TGTGCCAGCAGTCCCGCCCGGGACAGCGAGCAGTACTTC.

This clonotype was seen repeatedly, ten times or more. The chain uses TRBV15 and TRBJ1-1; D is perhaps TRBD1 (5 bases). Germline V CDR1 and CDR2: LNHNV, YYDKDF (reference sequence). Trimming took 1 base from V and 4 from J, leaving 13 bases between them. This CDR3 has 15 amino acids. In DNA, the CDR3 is TGTGCCACCAGCAGAGTAGCGGGGCCTGGCACTGAAGCTTTCTTT. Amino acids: CATSRVAGPGTEAFF. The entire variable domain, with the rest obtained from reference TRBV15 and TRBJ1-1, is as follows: DAMVIQNPRYQVTQFGKPVTLSCSQTLNHNVMYWYQQKSSQAPKLLFHYYDKDFNNEADTPDNFQSRRPNTSFCFLDIRSPGLGDTAMYLCATSRVAGPGTEAFFGQGTRLTVV.

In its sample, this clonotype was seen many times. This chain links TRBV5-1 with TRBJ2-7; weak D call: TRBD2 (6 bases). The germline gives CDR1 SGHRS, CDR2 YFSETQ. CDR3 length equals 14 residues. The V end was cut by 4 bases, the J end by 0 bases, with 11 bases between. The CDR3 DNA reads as TGCGCCAGCAGCCGTAGCGGTGCCTCCTACGAGCAGTACTTC. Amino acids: CASSRSGASYEQYF.

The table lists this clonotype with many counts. Here the CDR3 reads CASSLDSYNEQFF. DNA of the CDR3: TGCGCCAGCAGCCTGGACAGCTACAATGAGCAGTTCTTC. V is TRBV5-1 and J is TRBJ2-1, with a weak D call TRBD1 (6 bases). Germline V lookup: CDR1 SGHRS, CDR2 YFSETQ. The CDR3 sequence is 13 residues long. Trimming removed 4 bases at V and 3 bases at J, with 8 bases between.

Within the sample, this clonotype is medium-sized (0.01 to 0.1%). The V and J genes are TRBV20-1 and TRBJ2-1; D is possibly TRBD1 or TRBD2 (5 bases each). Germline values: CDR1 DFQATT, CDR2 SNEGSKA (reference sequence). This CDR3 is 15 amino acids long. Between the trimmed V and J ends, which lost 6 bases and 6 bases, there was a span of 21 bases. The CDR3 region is CSADSRDHYSNEQFF. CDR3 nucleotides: TGCAGTGCCGACTCCCGGGACCACTACTCCAATGAGCAGTTCTTC.

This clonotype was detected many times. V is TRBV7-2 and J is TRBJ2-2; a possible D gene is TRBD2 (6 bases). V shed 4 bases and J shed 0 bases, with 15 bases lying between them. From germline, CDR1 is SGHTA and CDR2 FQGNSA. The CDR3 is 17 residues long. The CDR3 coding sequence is TGTGCCAGCAGCTCACTATTGGGGAGGCCGAACACCGGGGAGCTGTTTTTT. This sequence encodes CASSSLLGRPNTGELFF.

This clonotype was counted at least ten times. DNA of the CDR3: TGTGCCAGCAGCTTAGGAGGTAGCGGAACCTACAATGAGCAGTTCTTC. Protein product: CASSLGGSGTYNEQFF. The rearrangement joins TRBV11-3 to TRBJ2-1, with a possible D match to TRBD2 (6 bases). V was shortened by 1 base and J by 2 bases, with 12 bases between the two germline ends. CDR3 size: 16 residues. The germline V gene has CDR1 SGHNT and CDR2 YENEEA.

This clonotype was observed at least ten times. The CDR3 protein is CASTPVILAGYNEQFF. CDR3 in DNA: TGTGCCAGCACCCCGGTGATCCTAGCGGGATACAATGAGCAGTTCTTC. The V and J genes are TRBV7-8 and TRBJ2-1, with 9 bases matching TRBD2. This CDR3 has 16 amino acids. Looked up from germline, CDR1 is SGHVS and CDR2 is FQNEAQ. The V gene end was trimmed by 7 bases and the J gene end by 4 bases; junction bases not matched to a gene: 11.